The 27 T cell receptor beta chains below come from one sample, sequenced in a study of chemoradiotherapy in HPV16-positive cancers. Sequencing was performed with immunoSEQ multiplex PCR; in TCRdb, only in-frame clones are kept and a portion is missing. The sample includes 5,500 to 7,000 clones, 85% to 90% seen only once; the top ten take about 2%. Material: tumor tissue, obtained from a patient who underwent chemoradiotherapy. Source of these receptors: a human donor with HPV-associated anogenital cancer.

V usage is TRBV7-2 and J usage is TRBJ2-3; no definite D call. Germline values: CDR1 SGHTA, CDR2 FQGNSA. The CDR3 totals 12 residues. Trimming pared 2 bases from V and 6 bases from J, leaving 6 bases between. DNA of the CDR3: TGTGCCAGCAGCTTATCTGCGGATACGCAGTATTTT. Amino acids: CASSLSADTQYF.

J is TRBJ2-7 and V is TRBV19; D unresolved. Germline V gene data show CDR1 as LNHDA and CDR2 as SQIVND (reference sequence). This CDR3 comprises 15 residues. Trimming took 2 bases from V and 0 from J, leaving 11 bases between them. CDR3 DNA sequence: TGTGCCAGTAGTATAAAAACAGTGAGCTCCTACGAGCAGTACTTC. Its translation: CASSIKTVSSYEQYF.

V gene TRBV27 combines with J gene TRBJ2-1; D ambiguous. V gave up 5 bases and J gave up 8 bases, with 16 bases separating them. The CDR3 covers 14 residues. Germline V gene data show CDR1 as MNHEY and CDR2 as SMNVEV (reference sequence). This CDR3 reads CASSPLNYGDEQFF. For the CDR3, the DNA is TGTGCCAGCAGTCCACTCAATTACGGAGATGAGCAGTTCTTC.

V is TRBV6-5 and J is TRBJ2-2; TRBD1 matches at 8 bases. Germline V lookup: CDR1 MNHEY, CDR2 SVGAGI. The CDR3 sequence is 15 residues long. The V and J ends lost 6 bases and 4 bases, in that order; junction bases with no gene match: 7. CDR3 protein: CASSPQGVVTGELFF. CDR3 DNA: TGTGCCAGCAGCCCACAGGGGGTAGTCACCGGGGAGCTGTTTTTT.

This rearrangement joins TRBV28 to TRBJ2-7; weak D call: TRBD2 (5 bases). CDR1 is MDHEN, CDR2 SYDVKM, per germline. V dropped 5 bases and J dropped 2 bases, with 34 bases sitting between them. The CDR3 runs to 21 residues. The DNA of the CDR3 is TGTGCCAGCAGTCCACTTCCTTCCCTTGCAGACCTGGGCGGGTTACCCTACGAGCAGTACTTC. It yields the protein CASSPLPSLADLGGLPYEQYF.

The J gene is TRBJ1-1, the V gene TRBV7-3, with 10 nucleotides matching TRBD1. Losses at the gene ends were 3 bases for V and 3 bases for J; bases not matched to a gene: 1. CDR1 SGHTA and CDR2 FQGTGA come from the germline V gene. The CDR3 spans 14 residues. CDR3 amino acids: CASSFGTGDTEAFF. DNA for the CDR3: TGTGCCAGCAGCTTCGGGACAGGGGACACTGAAGCTTTCTTT.

The rearrangement uses TRBV19 and TRBJ1-2; 7 nucleotides agree with TRBD1. The CDR3 is 17 amino acids. Germline CDR1 and CDR2: LNHDA and SQIVND (reference sequence). V was pared by 4 bases and J by 4 bases, with 15 bases of the junction left unmatched. The CDR3 DNA is TGTGCCAGTAGTACGGGTACCGGGACAGCGGTGACCTATGGCTACACCTTC. This encodes CASSTGTGTAVTYGYTF.

The chain has TRBV9 and TRBJ2-5; maybe TRBD1 (7 bases). Germline CDR1 SGDLS, CDR2 YYNGEE. V lost 2 bases to trimming and J lost 3 bases, with 17 bases between them. The CDR3 spans 16 residues. Here the CDR3 reads CASSVGPRGAEETQYF. The CDR3 DNA follows: TGTGCCAGCAGCGTGGGGCCCAGGGGGGCCGAAGAGACCCAGTACTTC.

The J gene is TRBJ1-1, the V gene TRBV9, with D maybe TRBD1 (5 bases). CDR3 length equals 15 residues. Germline V gene sequence: CDR1 SGDLS, CDR2 YYNGEE. The V and J ends lost 0 bases and 4 bases respectively, with 13 bases between them. CDR3 sequence: CASSVDGGMSTEAFF. In DNA, the CDR3 is TGTGCCAGCAGCGTAGATGGGGGTATGAGCACTGAAGCTTTCTTT. The variable domain in full, completed from reference TRBV9 and TRBJ1-1, reads DSGVTQTPKHLITATGQRVTLRCSPRSGDLSVYWYQQSLDQGLQFLIQYYNGEERAKGNILERFSAQQFPDLHSELNLSSLELGDSALYFCASSVDGGMSTEAFFGQGTRLTVV.

CDR3 amino acids: CASSFGLENEQYF. The DNA for the CDR3 is TGTGCCAGCAGCTTCGGACTTGAAAACGAGCAGTACTTC. The V and J genes are TRBV5-8 and TRBJ2-7, with a possible D match to TRBD2 (5 bases). This CDR3 is 13 amino acids long. The germline gives CDR1 SGHTS, CDR2 YDEGEE. V was shortened by 2 bases and J by 5 bases, with 11 bases between the two germline ends. Using reference TRBV5-8 and TRBJ2-7 for the parts outside the CDR3, the full variable domain is EAGVTQSPTHLIKTRGQQATLRCSPISGHTSVYWYQQALGLGLQFLLWYDEGEERNRGNFPPRFSGRQFPNYSSELNVNALELEDSALYLCASSFGLENEQYFGPGTRLTVT.

The chain recombines TRBV7-2 with TRBJ2-3; 7 bases agree with TRBD2. J lost 5 bases, V lost 4 bases, and 9 bases had no gene match. Germline CDR1 reads SGHTA; CDR2 reads FQGNSA. CDR3 length: 15 amino acids. The CDR3 is CASSSRAGARDTQYF. The CDR3 DNA is TGTGCCAGCAGCTCTAGGGCGGGAGCCAGAGATACGCAGTATTTT. Full variable domain (remainder filled in from reference TRBV7-2 and TRBJ2-3): GAGVSQSPSNKVTEKGKDVELRCDPISGHTALYWYRQSLGQGLEFLIYFQGNSAPDKSGLPSDRFSAERTGGSVSTLTIQRTQQEDSAVYLCASSSRAGARDTQYFGPGTRLTVL.

The DNA of the CDR3 is TGTGCCAGCAGCGTAGAGTCGGGAGGTATCTACGAGCAGTACTTC. Translated, it gives CASSVESGGIYEQYF. The chain has TRBV9 and TRBJ2-7, with 7 bases aligning to TRBD2. Germline-derived CDR1 and CDR2 are SGDLS and YYNGEE. V was clipped by 0 bases and J by 3 bases; unmatched bases: 6. The CDR3 runs to 15 residues. The variable domain in full, completed from reference TRBV9 and TRBJ2-7, reads DSGVTQTPKHLITATGQRVTLRCSPRSGDLSVYWYQQSLDQGLQFLIQYYNGEERAKGNILERFSAQQFPDLHSELNLSSLELGDSALYFCASSVESGGIYEQYFGPGTRLTVT.

This clone came up a few times. V gene TRBV11-2 combines with J gene TRBJ2-7; 9 bases are a match to TRBD2. This CDR3 contains 16 residues. Per the germline V gene, CDR1 is SGHAT and CDR2 is FQNNGV. The junction had 4 bases not matched to a gene; V was cut back by 1 base and J by 0 bases. The CDR3 sequence is CASSLAAGGVSYEQYF. The DNA of the CDR3 is TGTGCCAGCAGCTTAGCAGCGGGAGGCGTCTCCTACGAGCAGTACTTC. Together with reference TRBV11-2 and TRBJ2-7, the CDR3 gives the full variable domain: EAGVAQSPRYKIIEKRQSVAFWCNPISGHATLYWYQQILGQGPKLLIQFQNNGVVDDSQLPKDRFSAERLKGVDSTLKIQPAKLEDSAVYLCASSLAAGGVSYEQYFGPGTRLTVT.

The rearrangement links TRBV28 to TRBJ2-7; D unresolved. CDR1 MDHEN and CDR2 SYDVKM come from the germline V gene. V dropped 7 bases and J dropped 6 bases, with 16 bases sitting between them. The CDR3 is 13 amino acids. CDR3 sequence: CASTENSSPEQYF. For the CDR3, the DNA is TGTGCCAGCACTGAAAACTCGTCTCCCGAGCAGTACTTC.

The rearrangement uses TRBV2 and TRBJ2-7, with D maybe TRBD1 (5 bases). The V gene lost 1 base and the J gene lost 3 bases, with 10 bases spanning the gap. Germline V lookup: CDR1 SNHLY, CDR2 FYNNEI. The CDR3 extends over 14 amino acids. The CDR3 nucleotides are TGTGCCAGCAGTGAAGACGGCCAGGGCTACGAGCAGTACTTC. Translation: CASSEDGQGYEQYF. The full variable domain, in which reference TRBV2 and TRBJ2-7 provide the parts outside the CDR3, is EPEVTQTPSHQVTQMGQEVILRCVPISNHLYFYWYRQILGQKVEFLVSFYNNEISEKSEIFDDQFSVERPDGSNFTLKIRSTKLEDSAMYFCASSEDGQGYEQYFGPGTRLTVT.

The chain combines TRBV27 with TRBJ2-7; 9 bases match TRBD1. The CDR3 is made up of 14 amino acids. Germline V gene sequence: CDR1 MNHEY, CDR2 SMNVEV (reference sequence). The V and J ends lost 2 bases and 2 bases, in that order; junction bases with no gene match: 1. CDR3 sequence: CASSLGQGTYEQYF. The CDR3 coding sequence is TGTGCCAGCAGTTTAGGACAGGGGACCTACGAGCAGTACTTC.

The rearrangement joins TRBV5-1 to TRBJ2-7; D possibly corresponds to TRBD1 (7 bases). Trimming left V 5 bases short and J 3 bases short, with 15 bases between. CDR3 length: 14 amino acids. Germline V lookup: CDR1 SGHRS, CDR2 YFSETQ. In nucleotides, the CDR3 is TGCGCCAGCAGTTACAGGGGAGGAGACTACGAGCAGTACTTC. It encodes CASSYRGGDYEQYF.

The chain recombines TRBV19 with TRBJ1-1, with 7 nucleotides matching TRBD1. With V trimmed by 3 bases and J by 3 bases, 7 bases remained unmatched. From germline, CDR1 is LNHDA and CDR2 SQIVND (reference sequence). The CDR3 is made up of 15 amino acids. Written as DNA, the CDR3 is TGTGCCAGTAGTATCAGAGGGGGCGCCGACACTGAAGCTTTCTTT. Residues: CASSIRGGADTEAFF.

This rearrangement joins TRBV9 to TRBJ2-5, with D perhaps assigned TRBD1 or TRBD2 (9 bases each). The CDR3 has 23 amino acids. CDR1 and CDR2 (germline): SGDLS, YYNGEE. Deletions cut 0 bases from V and 2 bases from J, with 35 bases between. The CDR3 spells CASSVGLDRGVAGGPGGQETQYF. CDR3 nucleotide sequence: TGTGCCAGCAGCGTAGGCTTGGACAGGGGTGTGGCGGGAGGGCCGGGAGGACAAGAGACCCAGTACTTC.

V and J are TRBV9 and TRBJ2-3; the match to TRBD2 covers 12 bases. The germline CDR1 and CDR2 sequences are SGDLS and YYNGEE. V dropped 0 bases and J dropped 5; count of bases not matched to a gene: 4. The CDR3 has 16 amino acids. The CDR3 DNA follows: TGTGCCAGCAGCGTAGGACTAGCGGGAGTTGGAGATACGCAGTATTTT. It encodes CASSVGLAGVGDTQYF.

This clone turned up a few times. The rearrangement uses TRBV19 and TRBJ1-2, with a weak D call TRBD1 (5 bases). The germline V gene encodes CDR1 LNHDA and CDR2 SQIVND (reference sequence). Between the trimmed V and J ends, which lost 3 bases and 4 bases, there was a span of 15 bases. This CDR3 has 15 amino acids. The CDR3: CASSIRRGGFYGYTF. The CDR3 DNA sequence: TGTGCCAGTAGTATCCGGCGCGGGGGGTTCTATGGCTACACCTTC.

The rearrangement links TRBV19 to TRBJ1-5; D call uncertain. V lost 7 bases to trimming and J lost 1 base, with 11 bases between them. CDR3 length equals 14 residues. The germline V gene has CDR1 LNHDA and CDR2 SQIVND (reference sequence). The chain's CDR3 is CASKDGPSNQPQHF. The CDR3, as DNA: TGTGCCAGTAAAGATGGCCCAAGCAATCAGCCCCAGCATTTT.

The J gene is TRBJ1-4, the V gene TRBV27; D not certain. This CDR3 comprises 16 residues. V lost 5 bases, J lost 0 bases, and 13 bases lay in between. Germline V gene sequence: CDR1 MNHEY, CDR2 SMNVEV (reference sequence). CDR3: CASSLLGRATNEKLFF. As DNA, the CDR3 is TGTGCCAGCAGTCTTTTAGGGAGGGCAACTAATGAAAAACTGTTTTTT.

This sequence joins TRBV29-1 and TRBJ2-3; D tentatively reads TRBD1 or TRBD2 (5 bases each). This CDR3 contains 13 residues. Germline V CDR1 and CDR2: SQVTM, ANQGSEA. Trimming left V 3 bases short and J 1 base short, with 8 bases between. CDR3: CSVEGVGTDTQYF. The CDR3 coding sequence is TGCAGCGTTGAGGGGGTAGGCACAGATACGCAGTATTTT.

Judged by abundance, this clone is large. The J gene is TRBJ2-7, the V gene TRBV5-6; TRBD2 aligns across 7 bases. This CDR3 has 14 residues. The trim removed 0 bases at V and 5 bases at J, leaving 5 bases unmatched. Germline V gene lookup returns CDR1 SGHDT and CDR2 YYEEEE. This chain's CDR3 is CASSLEAAGDEQYF. CDR3 sequence (DNA): TGTGCCAGCAGCTTGGAAGCGGCGGGGGACGAGCAGTACTTC.

J is TRBJ2-7 and V is TRBV5-5; 10 bases match TRBD1. With V trimmed by 0 bases and J by 10 bases, 4 bases remained unmatched. From germline, CDR1 is SGHKS and CDR2 YYEKEE (reference sequence). This CDR3 contains 13 residues. The CDR3 spells CASSLGQGARQYF. The CDR3 coding sequence is TGTGCCAGCAGCTTGGGACAGGGGGCGCGCCAGTACTTC. Full variable domain (rest looked up from reference TRBV5-5 and TRBJ2-7): DAGVTQSPTHLIKTRGQQVTLRCSPISGHKSVSWYQQVLGQGPQFIFQYYEKEERGRGNFPDRFSARQFPNYSSELNVNALLLGDSALYLCASSLGQGARQYFGPGTRLTVT.

Only one count was recorded for this clone. This sequence joins TRBV6-4 and TRBJ2-7; D call uncertain. The CDR3 is 15 residues long. V was clipped by 2 bases and J by 0 bases, with 11 bases between them. Germline lookup yields CDR1 MRHNA and CDR2 SNTAGT. CDR3 region: CASSDRIPGSYEQYF. The DNA of the CDR3 is TGTGCCAGCAGTGACAGGATTCCGGGCTCCTACGAGCAGTACTTC.